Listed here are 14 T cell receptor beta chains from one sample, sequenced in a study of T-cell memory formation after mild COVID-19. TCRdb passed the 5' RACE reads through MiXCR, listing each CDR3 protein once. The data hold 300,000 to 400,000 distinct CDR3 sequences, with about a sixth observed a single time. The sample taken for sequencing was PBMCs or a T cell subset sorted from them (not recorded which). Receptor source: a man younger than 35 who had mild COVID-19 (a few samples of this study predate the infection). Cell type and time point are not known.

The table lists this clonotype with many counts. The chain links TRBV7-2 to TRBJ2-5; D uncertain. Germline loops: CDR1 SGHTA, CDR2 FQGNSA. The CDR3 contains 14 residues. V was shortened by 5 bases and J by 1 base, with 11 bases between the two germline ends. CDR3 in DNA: TGTGCCAGCAGCCAGAGGTGGTCCCAAGAGACCCAGTACTTC. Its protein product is CASSQRWSQETQYF. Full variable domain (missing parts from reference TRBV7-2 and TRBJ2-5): GAGVSQSPSNKVTEKGKDVELRCDPISGHTALYWYRQSLGQGLEFLIYFQGNSAPDKSGLPSDRFSAERTGGSVSTLTIQRTQQEDSAVYLCASSQRWSQETQYFGPGTRLLVL.

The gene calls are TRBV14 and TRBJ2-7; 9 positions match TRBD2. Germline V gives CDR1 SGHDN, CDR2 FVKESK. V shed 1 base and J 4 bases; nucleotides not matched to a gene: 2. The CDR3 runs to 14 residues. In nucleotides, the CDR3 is TGTGCCAGCAGCCAAGGGCGGGGGGGATACGAGCAGTACGTC. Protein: CASSQGRGGYEQYV.

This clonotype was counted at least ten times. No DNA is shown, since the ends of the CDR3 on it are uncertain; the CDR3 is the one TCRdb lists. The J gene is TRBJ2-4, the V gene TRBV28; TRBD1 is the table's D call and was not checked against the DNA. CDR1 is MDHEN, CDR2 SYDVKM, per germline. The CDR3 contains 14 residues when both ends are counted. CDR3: CASSSSGQGHIQYF.

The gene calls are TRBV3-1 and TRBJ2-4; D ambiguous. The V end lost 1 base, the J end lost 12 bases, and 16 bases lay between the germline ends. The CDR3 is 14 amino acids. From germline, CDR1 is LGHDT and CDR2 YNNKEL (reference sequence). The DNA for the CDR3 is TGTGCCAGCAGCCAAGCAGTCACCCCCTTTCCTCAGTACTTC. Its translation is CASSQAVTPFPQYF. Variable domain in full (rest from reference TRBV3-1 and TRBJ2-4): DTAVSQTPKYLVTQMGNDKSIKCEQNLGHDTMYWYKQDSKKFLKIMFSYNNKELIINETVPNRFSPKSPDKAHLNLHINSLELGDSAVYFCASSQAVTPFPQYFGAGTRLSVL.

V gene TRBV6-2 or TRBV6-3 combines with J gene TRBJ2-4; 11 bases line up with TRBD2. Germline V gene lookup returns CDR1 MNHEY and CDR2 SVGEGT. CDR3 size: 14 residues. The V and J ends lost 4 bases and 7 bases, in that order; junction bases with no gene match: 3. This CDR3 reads CASSSGTSGNIQYF. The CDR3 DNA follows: TGTGCCAGCAGTTCCGGGACTAGCGGCAACATTCAGTACTTC.

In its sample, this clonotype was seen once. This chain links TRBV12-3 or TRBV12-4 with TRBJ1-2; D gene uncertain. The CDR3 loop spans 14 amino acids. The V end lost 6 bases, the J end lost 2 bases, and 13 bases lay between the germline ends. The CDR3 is CASSRGLVNYGYTF. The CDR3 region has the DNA TGTGCCAGCAGCCGCGGGTTGGTGAACTATGGCTACACCTTC.

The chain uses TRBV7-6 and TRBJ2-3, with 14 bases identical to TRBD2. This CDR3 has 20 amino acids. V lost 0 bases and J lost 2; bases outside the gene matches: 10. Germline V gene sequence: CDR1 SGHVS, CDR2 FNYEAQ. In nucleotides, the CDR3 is TGTGCCAGCAGCTTAGCGCTGTGGACTAGCGGGGGGCCGGACACAGATACGCAGTATTTT. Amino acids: CASSLALWTSGGPDTDTQYF.

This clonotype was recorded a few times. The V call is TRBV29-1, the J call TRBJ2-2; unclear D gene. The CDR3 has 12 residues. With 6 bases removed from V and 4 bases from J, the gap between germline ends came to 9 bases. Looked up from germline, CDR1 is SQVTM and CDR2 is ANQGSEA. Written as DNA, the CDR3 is TGCAGCGTCTCACAGATCACCGGGGAGCTGTTTTTT. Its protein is CSVSQITGELFF.

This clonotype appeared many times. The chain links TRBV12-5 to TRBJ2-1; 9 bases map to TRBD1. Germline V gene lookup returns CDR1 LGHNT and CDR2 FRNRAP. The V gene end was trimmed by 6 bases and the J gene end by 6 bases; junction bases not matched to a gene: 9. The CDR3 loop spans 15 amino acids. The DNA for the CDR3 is TGTGCTAGTGGCCCGGGACAGGGTGTTAGCAATGAGCAGTTCTTC. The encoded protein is CASGPGQGVSNEQFF.

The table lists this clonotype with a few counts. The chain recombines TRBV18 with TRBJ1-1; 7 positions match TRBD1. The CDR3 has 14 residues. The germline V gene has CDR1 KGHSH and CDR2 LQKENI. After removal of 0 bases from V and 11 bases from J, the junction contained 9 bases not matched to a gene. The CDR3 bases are TGTGCCAGCTCACCACCGACAGGGACTAACGGGGCTTTCTTT. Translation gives CASSPPTGTNGAFF.

The CDR3 DNA reads TGTGCCAGCTCACTAACGGGGACAGAGACCTACGAGCAGTACTTC. Protein sequence: CASSLTGTETYEQYF. The chain is built from TRBV18 and TRBJ2-7; 7 positions agree with TRBD1. The CDR3 length is 15 residues. The V gene end was trimmed by 4 bases and the J gene end by 2 bases; junction bases not matched to a gene: 8. CDR1 and CDR2 from the germline V gene are KGHSH and LQKENI.

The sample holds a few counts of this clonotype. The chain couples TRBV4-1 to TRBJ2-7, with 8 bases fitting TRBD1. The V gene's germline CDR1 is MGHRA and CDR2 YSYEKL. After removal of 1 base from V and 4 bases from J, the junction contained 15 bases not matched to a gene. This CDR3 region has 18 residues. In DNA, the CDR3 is TGCGCCAGCAGCCAAGCCGGGACAGGCGAATTGGGAGCGTACGAGCAGTACGTC. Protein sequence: CASSQAGTGELGAYEQYV.

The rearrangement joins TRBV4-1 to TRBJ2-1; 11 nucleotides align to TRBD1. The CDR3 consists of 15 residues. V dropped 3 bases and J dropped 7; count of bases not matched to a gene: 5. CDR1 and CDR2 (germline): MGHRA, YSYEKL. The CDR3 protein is CASSHFGQGANEQFF. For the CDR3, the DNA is TGCGCCAGCAGCCATTTTGGACAGGGGGCGAATGAGCAGTTCTTC.

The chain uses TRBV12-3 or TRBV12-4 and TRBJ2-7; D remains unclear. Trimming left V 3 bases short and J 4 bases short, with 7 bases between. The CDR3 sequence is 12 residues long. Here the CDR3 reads CASSFFLYEQYF. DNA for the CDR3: TGTGCCAGCAGTTTCTTCCTTTACGAGCAGTACTTC.